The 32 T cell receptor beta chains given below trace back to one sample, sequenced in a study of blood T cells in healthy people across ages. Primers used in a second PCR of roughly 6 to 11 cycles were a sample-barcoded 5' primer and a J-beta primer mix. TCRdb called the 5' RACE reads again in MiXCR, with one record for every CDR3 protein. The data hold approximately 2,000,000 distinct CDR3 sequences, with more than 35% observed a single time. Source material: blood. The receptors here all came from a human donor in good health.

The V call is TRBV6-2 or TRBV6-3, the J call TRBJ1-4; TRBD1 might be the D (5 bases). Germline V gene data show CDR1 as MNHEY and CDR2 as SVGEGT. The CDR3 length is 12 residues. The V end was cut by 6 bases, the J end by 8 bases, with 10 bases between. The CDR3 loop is CASSNPGEKLFF. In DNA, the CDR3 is TGTGCCAGCAGCAACCCAGGGGAAAAACTGTTTTTT.

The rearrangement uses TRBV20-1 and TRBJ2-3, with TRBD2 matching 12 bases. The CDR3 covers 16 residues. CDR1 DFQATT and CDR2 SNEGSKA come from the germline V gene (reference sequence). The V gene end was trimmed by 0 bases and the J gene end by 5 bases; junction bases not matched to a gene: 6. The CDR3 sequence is CSARDPSGGDLDTQYF. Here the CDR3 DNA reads TGCAGTGCTAGAGATCCTAGCGGGGGGGACTTAGATACGCAGTATTTT.

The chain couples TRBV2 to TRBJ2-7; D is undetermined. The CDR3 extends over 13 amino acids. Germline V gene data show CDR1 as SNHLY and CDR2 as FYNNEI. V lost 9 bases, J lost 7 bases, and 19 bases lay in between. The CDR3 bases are TGTGCCAGAAACCAAGGACCGGTCGGGGAGCAGTACTTC. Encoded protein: CARNQGPVGEQYF.

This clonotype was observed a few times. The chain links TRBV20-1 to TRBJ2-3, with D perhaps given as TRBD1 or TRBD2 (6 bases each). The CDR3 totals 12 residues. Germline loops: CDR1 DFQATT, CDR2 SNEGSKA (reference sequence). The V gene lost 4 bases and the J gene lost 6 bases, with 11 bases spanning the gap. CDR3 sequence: CSAKKGGDTQYF. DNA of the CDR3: TGCAGTGCTAAGAAGGGGGGTGATACGCAGTATTTT.

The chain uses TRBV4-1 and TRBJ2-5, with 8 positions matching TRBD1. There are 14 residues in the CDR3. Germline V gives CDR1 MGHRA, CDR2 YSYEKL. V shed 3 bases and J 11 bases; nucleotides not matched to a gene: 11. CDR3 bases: TGCGCCAGCAGCCAGTGGACAGGGAGGAGTGAGCAGTACTTC. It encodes CASSQWTGRSEQYF.

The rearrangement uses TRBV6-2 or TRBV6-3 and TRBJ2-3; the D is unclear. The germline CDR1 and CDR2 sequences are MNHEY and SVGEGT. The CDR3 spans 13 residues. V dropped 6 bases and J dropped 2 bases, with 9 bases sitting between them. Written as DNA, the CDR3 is TGTGCCAGCAGACGGACGGACACAGATACGCAGTATTTT. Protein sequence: CASRRTDTDTQYF.

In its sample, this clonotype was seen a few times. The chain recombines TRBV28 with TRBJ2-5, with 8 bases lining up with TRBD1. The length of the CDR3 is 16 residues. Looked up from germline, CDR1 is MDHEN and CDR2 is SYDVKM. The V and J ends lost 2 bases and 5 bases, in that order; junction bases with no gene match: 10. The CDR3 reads CASSLLGTGRRETQYF. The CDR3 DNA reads TGTGCCAGCAGTTTACTCGGGACAGGTCGCCGGGAGACCCAGTACTTC. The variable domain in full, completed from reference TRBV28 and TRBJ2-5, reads DVKVTQSSRYLVKRTGEKVFLECVQDMDHENMFWYRQDPGLGLRLIYFSYDVKMKEKGDIPEGYSVSREKKERFSLILESASTNQTSMYLCASSLLGTGRRETQYFGPGTRLLVL.

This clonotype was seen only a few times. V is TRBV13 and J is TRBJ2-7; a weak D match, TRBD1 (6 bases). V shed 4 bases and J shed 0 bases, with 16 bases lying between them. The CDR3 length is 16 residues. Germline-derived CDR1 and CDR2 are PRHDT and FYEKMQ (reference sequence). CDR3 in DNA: TGTGCCAGCAGCTCTAGAAGGACAGCGATCTCCTACGAGCAGTACTTC. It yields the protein CASSSRRTAISYEQYF.

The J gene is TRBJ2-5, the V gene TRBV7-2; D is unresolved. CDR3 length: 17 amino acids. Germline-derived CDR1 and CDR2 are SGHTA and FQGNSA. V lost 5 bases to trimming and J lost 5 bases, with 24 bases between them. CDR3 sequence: CASSPRMGLLSLETQYF. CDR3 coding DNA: TGTGCCAGCAGCCCGCGGATGGGTCTCTTAAGTCTGGAGACCCAGTACTTC. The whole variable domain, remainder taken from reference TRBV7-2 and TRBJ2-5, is GAGVSQSPSNKVTEKGKDVELRCDPISGHTALYWYRQSLGQGLEFLIYFQGNSAPDKSGLPSDRFSAERTGGSVSTLTIQRTQQEDSAVYLCASSPRMGLLSLETQYFGPGTRLLVL.

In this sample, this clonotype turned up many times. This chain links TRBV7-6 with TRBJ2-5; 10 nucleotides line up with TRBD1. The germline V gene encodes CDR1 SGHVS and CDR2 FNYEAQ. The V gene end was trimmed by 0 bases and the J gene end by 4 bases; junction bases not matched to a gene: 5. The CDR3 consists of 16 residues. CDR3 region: CASSLAFRDRGETQYF. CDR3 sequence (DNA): TGTGCCAGCAGCTTAGCTTTCCGGGACAGGGGAGAGACCCAGTACTTC.

CDR3 bases: TGTGCCAGCAGGGGAACGGACAGGGCTACCTACGAGCAGTACTTC. Translated: CASRGTDRATYEQYF. This chain connects TRBV2 to TRBJ2-7; 8 bases are shared with TRBD1. J was trimmed by 2 bases and V by 6 bases; bases with no gene match: 9. This CDR3 has 15 residues. CDR1 SNHLY and CDR2 FYNNEI come from the germline V gene.

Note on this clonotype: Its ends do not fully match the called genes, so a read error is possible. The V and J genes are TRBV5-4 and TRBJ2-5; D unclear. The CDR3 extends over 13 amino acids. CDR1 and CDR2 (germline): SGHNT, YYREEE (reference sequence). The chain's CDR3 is CASGLGIQETQYF. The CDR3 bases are TGTGCCAGCGGCTTGGGGATCCAAGAGACCCAGTACTTC.

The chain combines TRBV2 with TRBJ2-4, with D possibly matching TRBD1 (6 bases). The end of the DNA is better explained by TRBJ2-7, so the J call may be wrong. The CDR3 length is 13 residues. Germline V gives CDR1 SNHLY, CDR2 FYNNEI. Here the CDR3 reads CASSEWGRNEQYF. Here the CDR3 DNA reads TGTGCCAGCAGTGAATGGGGGCGAAACGAGCAGTACTTC.

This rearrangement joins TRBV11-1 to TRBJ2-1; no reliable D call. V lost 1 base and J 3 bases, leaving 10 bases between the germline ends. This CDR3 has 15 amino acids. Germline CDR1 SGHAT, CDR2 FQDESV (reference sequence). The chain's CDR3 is CASSLGVAVYNEQFF. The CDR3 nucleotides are TGTGCCAGCAGCTTAGGGGTTGCGGTCTACAATGAGCAGTTCTTC.

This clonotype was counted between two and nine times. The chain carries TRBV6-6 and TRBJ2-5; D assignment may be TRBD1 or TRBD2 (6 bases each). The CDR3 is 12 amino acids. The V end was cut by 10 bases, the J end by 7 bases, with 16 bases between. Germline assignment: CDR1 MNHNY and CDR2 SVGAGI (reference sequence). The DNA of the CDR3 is TGTGCCACCTACAGGGTGGGGGGGACCCAGTACTTC. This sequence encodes CATYRVGGTQYF.

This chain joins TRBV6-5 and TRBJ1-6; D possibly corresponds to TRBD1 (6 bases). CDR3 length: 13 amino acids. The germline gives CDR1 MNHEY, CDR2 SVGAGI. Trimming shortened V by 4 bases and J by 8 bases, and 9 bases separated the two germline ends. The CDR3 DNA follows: TGTGCCAGCAGTTGGGACAAATATTCACCCCTCCACTTT. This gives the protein CASSWDKYSPLHF.

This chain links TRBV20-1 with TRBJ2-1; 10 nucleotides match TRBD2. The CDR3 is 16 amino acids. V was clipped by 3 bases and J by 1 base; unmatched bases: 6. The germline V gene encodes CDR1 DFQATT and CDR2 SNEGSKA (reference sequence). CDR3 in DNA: TGCAGTGCTAGCCCACTACTAGCGGGGTCCTACAATGAGCAGTTCTTC. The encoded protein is CSASPLLAGSYNEQFF.

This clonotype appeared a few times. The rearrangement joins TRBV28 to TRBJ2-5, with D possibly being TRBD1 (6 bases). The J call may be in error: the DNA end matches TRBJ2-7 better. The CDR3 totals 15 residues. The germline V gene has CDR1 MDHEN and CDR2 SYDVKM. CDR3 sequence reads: CASSPLTGPNYEQYF. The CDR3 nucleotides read TGTGCCAGCAGTCCCCTAACAGGGCCTAACTACGAGCAGTACTTC.

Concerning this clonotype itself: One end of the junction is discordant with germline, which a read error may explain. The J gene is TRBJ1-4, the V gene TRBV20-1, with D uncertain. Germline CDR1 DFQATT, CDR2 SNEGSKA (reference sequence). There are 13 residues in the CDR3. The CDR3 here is CSARDAGNEKRFF. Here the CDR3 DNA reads TGCAGTGCTAGAGATGCGGGAAATGAAAAACGGTTTTTT.

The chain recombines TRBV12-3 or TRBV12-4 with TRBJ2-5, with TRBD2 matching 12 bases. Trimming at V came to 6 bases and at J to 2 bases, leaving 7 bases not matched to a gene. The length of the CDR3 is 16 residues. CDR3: CASRLLAGGPQETQYF. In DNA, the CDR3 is TGTGCCAGCAGACTCCTAGCGGGGGGGCCGCAAGAGACCCAGTACTTC.

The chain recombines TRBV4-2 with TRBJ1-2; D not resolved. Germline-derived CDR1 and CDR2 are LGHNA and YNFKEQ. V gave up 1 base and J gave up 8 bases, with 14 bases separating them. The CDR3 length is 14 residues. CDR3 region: CASSQVRNQGGYTF. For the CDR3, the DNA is TGTGCCAGCAGCCAAGTGCGGAACCAAGGGGGCTACACCTTC.

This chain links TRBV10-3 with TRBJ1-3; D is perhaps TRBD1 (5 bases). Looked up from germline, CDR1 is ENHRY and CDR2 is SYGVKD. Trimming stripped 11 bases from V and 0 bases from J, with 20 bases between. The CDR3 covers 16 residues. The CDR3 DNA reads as TGTGCCGGAGGCACCAGGGAGAACAGCTCTGGAAACACCATATATTTT. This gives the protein CAGGTRENSSGNTIYF.

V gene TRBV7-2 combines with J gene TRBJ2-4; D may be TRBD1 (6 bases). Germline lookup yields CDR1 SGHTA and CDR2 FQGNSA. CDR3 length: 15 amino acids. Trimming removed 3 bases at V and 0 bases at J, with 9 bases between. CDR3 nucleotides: TGTGCCAGCAGCTTGGAACAGGGAGCCAAAAACATTCAGTACTTC. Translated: CASSLEQGAKNIQYF.

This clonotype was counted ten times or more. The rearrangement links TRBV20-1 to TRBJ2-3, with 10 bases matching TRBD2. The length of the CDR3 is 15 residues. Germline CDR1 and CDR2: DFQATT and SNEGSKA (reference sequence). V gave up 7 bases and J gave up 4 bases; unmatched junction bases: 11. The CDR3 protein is CSVTNPSGGADTQYF. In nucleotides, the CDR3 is TGCAGTGTTACGAACCCCAGCGGGGGGGCAGATACGCAGTATTTT.

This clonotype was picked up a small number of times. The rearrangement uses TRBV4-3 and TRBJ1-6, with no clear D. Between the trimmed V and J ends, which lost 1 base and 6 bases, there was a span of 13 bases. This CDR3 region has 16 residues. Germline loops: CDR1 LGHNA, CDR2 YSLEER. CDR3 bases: TGCGCCAGCAGCCAAGGCTACGGGTTGAGTAATTCACCCCTCCACTTT. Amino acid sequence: CASSQGYGLSNSPLHF.

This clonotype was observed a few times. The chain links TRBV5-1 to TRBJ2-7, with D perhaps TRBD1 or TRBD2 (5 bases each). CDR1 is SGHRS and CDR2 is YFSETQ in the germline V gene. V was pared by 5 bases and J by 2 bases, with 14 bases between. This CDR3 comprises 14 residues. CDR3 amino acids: CASSPRVGAYEQYF. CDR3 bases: TGCGCCAGCAGTCCCCGGGTGGGGGCCTACGAGCAGTACTTC. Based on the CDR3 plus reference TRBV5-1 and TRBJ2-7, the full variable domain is KAGVTQTPRYLIKTRGQQVTLSCSPISGHRSVSWYQQTPGQGLQFLFEYFSETQRNKGNFPGRFSGRQFSNSRSEMNVSTLELGDSALYLCASSPRVGAYEQYFGPGTRLTVT.

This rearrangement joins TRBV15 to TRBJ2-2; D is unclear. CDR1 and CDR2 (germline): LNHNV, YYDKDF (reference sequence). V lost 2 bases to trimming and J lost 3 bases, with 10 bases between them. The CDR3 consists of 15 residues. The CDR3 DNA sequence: TGTGCCACCAGCAGATCCCAGGTAGACACCGGGGAGCTGTTTTTT. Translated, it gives CATSRSQVDTGELFF.

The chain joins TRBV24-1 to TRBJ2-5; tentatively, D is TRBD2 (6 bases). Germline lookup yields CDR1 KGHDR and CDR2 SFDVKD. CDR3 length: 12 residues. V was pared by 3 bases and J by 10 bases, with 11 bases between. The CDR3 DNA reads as TGTGCCACCAGTGATCCTCGGGGGATCCAGTACTTC. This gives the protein CATSDPRGIQYF.

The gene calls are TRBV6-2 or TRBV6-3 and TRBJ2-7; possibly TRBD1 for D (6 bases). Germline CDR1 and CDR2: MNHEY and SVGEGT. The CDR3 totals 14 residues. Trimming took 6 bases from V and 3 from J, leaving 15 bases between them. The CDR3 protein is CASRSLGQRYEQYF. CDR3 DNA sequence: TGTGCCAGCAGGTCCCTAGGACAGCGCTACGAGCAGTACTTC.

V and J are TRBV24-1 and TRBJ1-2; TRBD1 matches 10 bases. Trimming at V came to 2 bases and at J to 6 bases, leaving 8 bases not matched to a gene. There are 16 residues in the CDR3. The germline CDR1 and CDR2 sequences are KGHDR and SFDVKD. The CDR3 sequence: CATSDSRDRGRNGYTF. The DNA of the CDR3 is TGTGCCACCAGTGATTCGCGGGACAGGGGAAGGAATGGCTACACCTTC.

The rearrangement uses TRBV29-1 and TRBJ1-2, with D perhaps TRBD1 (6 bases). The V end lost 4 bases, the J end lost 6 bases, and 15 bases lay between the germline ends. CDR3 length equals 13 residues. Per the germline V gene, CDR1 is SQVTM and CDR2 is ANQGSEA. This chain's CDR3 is CSVVGGGVHGYTF. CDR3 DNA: TGCAGCGTTGTGGGAGGGGGGGTCCATGGCTACACCTTC.

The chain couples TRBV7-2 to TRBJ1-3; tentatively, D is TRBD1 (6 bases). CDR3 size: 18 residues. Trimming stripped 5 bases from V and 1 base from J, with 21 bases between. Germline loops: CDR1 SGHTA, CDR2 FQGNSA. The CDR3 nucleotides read TGTGCCAGCAGCCCAAGACCCCCCGGGACACCTTCTGGAAACACCATATATTTT. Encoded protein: CASSPRPPGTPSGNTIYF.